A single sample is the source of the 2 T cell receptor beta chains below, sequenced in a study of cytomegalovirus exposure and HLA in healthy donors. In the PCR, 60 Vbeta and 13 Jbeta primers were used. TCRdb keeps only in-frame clones here, not all; method: immunoSEQ multiplex PCR. The sample shows 150,000 to 200,000 clones, 65% to 85% of them seen only once. Sequenced: PBMCs. The source is a woman aged 45-60 years in good health and CMV-seropositive.

In this sample, this clone turned up once. This chain joins TRBV7-9 and TRBJ1-6; the D is unclear. This CDR3 spans 13 amino acids. The germline V gene encodes CDR1 SEHNR and CDR2 FQNEAQ (reference sequence). V was pared by 2 bases and J by 6 bases, with 5 bases between. This chain's CDR3 is CASSLMSNSPLHF. The CDR3 nucleotides are TGTGCCAGCAGCTTAATGAGTAATTCACCCCTCCACTTT.

The chain links TRBV6-1 to TRBJ2-1, with a weak D call TRBD2 (6 bases). The CDR3 extends over 15 amino acids. Trimming removed 4 bases from V and 0 bases from J, with 10 bases in between. Germline lookup yields CDR1 MNHNS and CDR2 SASEGT. As DNA, the CDR3 is TGTGCCAGCAGTGCCGCCGGGGGCTCCTACAATGAGCAGTTCTTC. Translating gives CASSAAGGSYNEQFF.